This TCR beta chain was sequenced for a study of blood T cells in healthy people across ages. The use of a sample-barcoded 5' primer and a J-beta primer mix characterized a second PCR of about 7 to 12 cycles. TCRdb processed the 5' RACE reads anew with MiXCR; each CDR3 protein has one entry. Of hundreds of thousands of distinct CDR3 sequences in the sample, around 21% were seen once. This clonotype has at least ten counts. Looked up from germline, CDR1 is MNHNY and CDR2 is SVGAGI (reference sequence). The CDR3 has 17 amino acids. J gave up 0 bases and V 5 bases, and 10 bases lay outside the gene matches.

This clonotype was obtained from a man aged 65-85 years in good health. The sequenced sample consisted of blood. The V gene is TRBV6-6, the J gene TRBJ1-3; 7 positions match TRBD1. CDR3 sequence: CASSPRQGTFSGNTIYF. The CDR3, as DNA: TGTGCCAGCAGTCCGAGACAGGGTACTTTCTCTGGAAACACCATATATTTT.